Sequencing of this T cell receptor beta chain was carried out in a study of somatic mutations in cytotoxic T cells in rheumatoid arthritis. Blood donors with median age about 50 years (range about 21-70), 50% to 65% female, served as healthy controls. The CDR3 has 14 amino acids. Trimming pared 0 bases from V and 4 bases from J, leaving 9 bases between. Per the germline V gene, CDR1 is KGHSH and CDR2 is LQKENI. As regards this clone: Its target is not known. Other DNA sequences in the sample encode the same CDR3.

Study results and limitations: There was no knowledge of the antigen targets of the expanded CD8+ clones. Of 65 patients, fewer than 10 had a largest CD8+ clone that exceeded 20% of CD8+ cells.

Libraries were prepared by immunoSEQ multiplex PCR; TCRdb keeps only in-frame clonotypes and omits some of them. This table holds about 18,000 clones, 73% found once. This sequence originates from a woman aged 55 to 70 in good health. Sequencing was performed on CD8+ T cells sorted from blood. The chain links TRBV18 to TRBJ1-2; D remains unclear. The CDR3 DNA reads as TGTGCCAGCTCACCACCAACAGAATCCTATGGCTACACCTTC. Protein product: CASSPPTESYGYTF.